A single sample is the source of the 30 T cell receptor beta chains below, sequenced in a study of T cell responses to AZD1222 COVID-19 vaccine. Here immunoSEQ multiplex PCR was the method, and the copy in TCRdb shows in-frame clones only, minus some. The data contain fewer than 100,000 clones, about 92% of them singletons. This material consisted of peripheral blood, taken on day 0 of AZD1222 vaccination. These TCRs come from an adult in good health.

The CDR3 sequence is CASSLDRPEAFF. The DNA of the CDR3 is TGTGCCAGCAGTCTTGACAGGCCTGAAGCTTTCTTT. V and J are TRBV6-5 and TRBJ1-1; D perhaps matches TRBD1 (6 bases). The germline V gene encodes CDR1 MNHEY and CDR2 SVGAGI. The CDR3 spans 12 residues. The V end was cut by 5 bases, the J end by 6 bases, with 10 bases between.

Of note for this clone: Germline and junction disagree at one end, which may indicate a read error. This sequence joins TRBV30 and TRBJ1-2, with TRBD1 matching over 7 bases. The CDR3 has 10 amino acids. Germline-derived CDR1 and CDR2 are GTSNPN and SVGIG (reference sequence). CDR3: CAWSGRGFSF. The CDR3 DNA reads as TGTGCCTGGAGTGGCAGGGGGTTTTCTTTC. Full variable domain (missing parts from reference TRBV30 and TRBJ1-2): SQTIHQWPATLVQPVGSPLSLECTVEGTSNPNLYWYRQAAGRGLQLLFYSVGIGQISSEVPQNLSASRPQDRQFILSSKKLLLSDSGFYLCAWSGRGFSFGSGTRLTVV.

The genes are TRBV15 and TRBJ1-5; possibly TRBD1 for D (6 bases). V shed 0 bases and J shed 2 bases, with 11 bases lying between them. This CDR3 has 16 amino acids. CDR1 LNHNV and CDR2 YYDKDF come from the germline V gene (reference sequence). The DNA for the CDR3 is TGTGCCACCAGCAGAGATCCAGGGGTTCGCAATCAGCCCCAGCATTTT. Translated, it gives CATSRDPGVRNQPQHF.

The V gene is TRBV6-5, the J gene TRBJ1-4; D remains unclear. CDR3 length equals 14 residues. The germline gives CDR1 MNHEY, CDR2 SVGAGI. V was clipped by 5 bases and J by 0 bases, with 7 bases between them. The CDR3 sequence is CASSPSTTNEKLFF. As DNA, the CDR3 is TGTGCCAGCAGTCCCAGCACAACTAATGAAAAACTGTTTTTT.

The rearrangement uses TRBV11-3 and TRBJ2-2, with 7 bases aligning to TRBD1. This CDR3 is 17 amino acids long. Germline V gene data show CDR1 as SGHNT and CDR2 as YENEEA. Trimming cost V 1 base and J 2 bases; bases outside gene matches: 7. CDR3 in DNA: TGTGCCAGCAGCTTAGCCTACAGGGGTCGTAACACCGGGGAGCTGTTTTTT. Protein sequence: CASSLAYRGRNTGELFF.

The chain employs TRBV18 and TRBJ2-3, with TRBD1 matching over 10 bases. V lost 1 base and J lost 5; bases outside the gene matches: 12. CDR3 length: 18 amino acids. From germline, CDR1 is KGHSH and CDR2 LQKENI. CDR3: CASSPLGQGPLAGDTQYF. The CDR3 coding sequence is TGTGCCAGCTCACCACTGGGACAGGGGCCACTCGCGGGAGATACGCAGTATTTT.

The V and J genes are TRBV5-1 and TRBJ1-1, with 7 bases matching TRBD1. This CDR3 has 15 residues. The V segment lost 2 bases and the J segment 5 bases; nucleotides outside the gene matches: 9. Germline V lookup: CDR1 SGHRS, CDR2 YFSETQ. The CDR3 reads CASSLMTTGDTEAFF. DNA of the CDR3: TGCGCCAGCAGCTTAATGACTACAGGGGATACTGAAGCTTTCTTT.

The chain is built from TRBV15 and TRBJ1-6; possibly TRBD1 for D (5 bases). Per the germline V gene, CDR1 is LNHNV and CDR2 is YYDKDF (reference sequence). This CDR3 is 14 amino acids long. Trimming pared 0 bases from V and 13 bases from J, leaving 13 bases between. The CDR3 region has the DNA TGTGCCACCAGCAGAGATTTCGGTGGGGCGCCCCTCCACTTT. Amino acids: CATSRDFGGAPLHF.

This rearrangement joins TRBV7-8 to TRBJ2-3; no reliable D call. The CDR3 sequence is 16 residues long. CDR1 SGHVS and CDR2 FQNEAQ come from the germline V gene. The V and J ends lost 2 bases and 5 bases respectively, with 17 bases between them. This CDR3 reads CASSLSPGPLGDTQYF. CDR3 nucleotide sequence: TGTGCCAGCAGCTTATCTCCAGGACCCCTGGGAGATACGCAGTATTTT.

This chain links TRBV15 with TRBJ2-3; TRBD2 matches 16 bases. Germline assignment: CDR1 LNHNV and CDR2 YYDKDF (reference sequence). This CDR3 has 20 residues. J gave up 4 bases and V 5 bases, and 15 bases lay outside the gene matches. The CDR3 DNA sequence: TGTGCCACCAGCTCCCAGGCGCAGGGACTAGCGGGAGGGGTAGCAGATACGCAGTATTTT. Its translation is CATSSQAQGLAGGVADTQYF.

This chain uses TRBV19 with TRBJ2-5; no reliable D call. Trimming left V 3 bases short and J 5 bases short, with 7 bases between. This CDR3 has 12 residues. Germline CDR1 LNHDA, CDR2 SQIVND (reference sequence). In DNA form, the CDR3 reads TGTGCCAGTAGTATCGGGCTGGAGACCCAGTACTTC. Its translation is CASSIGLETQYF.

V is TRBV11-1 and J is TRBJ2-2; 8 bases match TRBD2. This CDR3 is built from 15 residues. With 2 bases clipped from V and 6 bases from J, the junction kept 5 bases outside the gene matches. Germline V gene data show CDR1 as SGHAT and CDR2 as FQDESV (reference sequence). CDR3 DNA: TGTGCCAGCAGCTTAACCCCTAGCGGGTCCGGGGAGCTGTTTTTT. Translation gives CASSLTPSGSGELFF.

The J gene is TRBJ1-1, the V gene TRBV4-1, with D perhaps matching TRBD1 (5 bases). The V and J ends lost 2 bases and 3 bases respectively, with 13 bases between them. The CDR3 has 15 amino acids. Germline V lookup: CDR1 MGHRA, CDR2 YSYEKL. CDR3 sequence (DNA): TGCGCCAGCAGCCAACCCCAGGGAGGGGACACTGAAGCTTTCTTT. It specifies CASSQPQGGDTEAFF.

The chain couples TRBV19 to TRBJ1-5, with a tentative D call TRBD1 (5 bases). Germline lookup yields CDR1 LNHDA and CDR2 SQIVND (reference sequence). This CDR3 contains 16 residues. Trimming took 2 bases from V and 0 from J, leaving 11 bases between them. In nucleotides, the CDR3 is TGTGCCAGTAGTATATCGGGGGTCAATAGCAATCAGCCCCAGCATTTT. It is translated as CASSISGVNSNQPQHF.

The V gene is TRBV7-9, the J gene TRBJ2-3; 9 bases are shared with TRBD2. V was clipped by 8 bases and J by 2 bases; unmatched bases: 11. The CDR3 totals 16 residues. The V gene's germline CDR1 is SEHNR and CDR2 FQNEAQ (reference sequence). The DNA for the CDR3 is TGTGCCAGCTATTCAGGAGCGGGAGGTTCCACAGATACGCAGTATTTT. Translated: CASYSGAGGSTDTQYF.

The chain links TRBV27 to TRBJ2-7, with TRBD2 identical over 9 bases. The ends lost 3 bases at V and 2 bases at J; junction bases unmatched: 5. CDR1 and CDR2 from the germline V gene are MNHEY and SMNVEV (reference sequence). The CDR3 has 15 amino acids. CDR3 nucleotides: TGTGCCAGCAGTTTTTCGCTAGCGGGAACCTACGAGCAGTACTTC. This codes for CASSFSLAGTYEQYF.

The chain combines TRBV24-1 with TRBJ1-1, with D maybe TRBD1 (5 bases). Germline loops: CDR1 KGHDR, CDR2 SFDVKD. Trimming removed 2 bases from V and 9 bases from J, with 12 bases in between. This CDR3 has 13 amino acids. CDR3 protein: CATSDWGRSQAFF. The CDR3 coding sequence is TGTGCCACCAGTGATTGGGGCAGAAGTCAAGCTTTCTTT.

The chain has TRBV2 and TRBJ1-4; 8 bases are shared with TRBD1. The V segment lost 1 base and the J segment 7 bases; nucleotides outside the gene matches: 8. Germline CDR1 and CDR2: SNHLY and FYNNEI. The CDR3 length is 16 residues. The chain's CDR3 is CASSEVGGQGGEKLFF. CDR3 DNA: TGTGCCAGCAGTGAAGTAGGAGGACAGGGCGGTGAAAAACTGTTTTTT.

The V and J genes are TRBV6-5 and TRBJ1-6; D remains ambiguous. CDR3 length: 14 amino acids. Germline CDR1 and CDR2: MNHEY and SVGAGI. Trimming cost V 5 bases and J 9 bases, with 14 bases left between them. The CDR3 loop is CASSPLRGLSPLHF. CDR3 sequence (DNA): TGTGCCAGCAGTCCGTTACGAGGGCTTTCACCCCTCCACTTT.

The chain couples TRBV6-1 to TRBJ2-7; D gene unclear. Germline V gene sequence: CDR1 MNHNS, CDR2 SASEGT. The CDR3 covers 14 residues. The germline V and J ends were trimmed by 1 base and 1 base, with 8 bases remaining between them. The CDR3 coding sequence is TGTGCCAGCAGTGAAGTCGACGAGTCCTACGAGCAGTACTTC. Translation gives CASSEVDESYEQYF.

This clone was observed a few times. The rearrangement uses TRBV6-4 and TRBJ2-2; tentative D call: TRBD1 (6 bases). The CDR3 contains 13 residues. Germline-derived CDR1 and CDR2 are MRHNA and SNTAGT. Trimming left V 2 bases short and J 8 bases short, with 9 bases between. The CDR3 reads CASSDKGTGELFF. The DNA for the CDR3 is TGTGCCAGCAGTGACAAGGGGACAGGGGAGCTGTTTTTT.

V and J are TRBV4-2 and TRBJ1-1, with 8 nucleotides matching TRBD1. The CDR3 totals 18 residues. After removal of 2 bases from V and 3 bases from J, the junction contained 14 bases not matched to a gene. Per the germline V gene, CDR1 is LGHNA and CDR2 is YNFKEQ. CDR3 region: CASSQLTRGRRGYTEAFF. The CDR3 nucleotides are TGTGCCAGCAGCCAATTAACCAGGGGGCGGCGGGGGTACACTGAAGCTTTCTTT.

This clone was observed a single time. The chain carries TRBV6-5 and TRBJ1-1, with D perhaps TRBD1 (6 bases). The CDR3 runs 15 residues. The V end lost 2 bases, the J end lost 4 bases, and 14 bases lay between the germline ends. Germline loops: CDR1 MNHEY, CDR2 SVGAGI. This CDR3 reads CASSYGYRESTEAFF. CDR3 bases: TGTGCCAGCAGTTACGGGTACAGGGAAAGCACTGAAGCTTTCTTT.

The rearrangement links TRBV7-5 to TRBJ1-5; the table names TRBD1, a call not compared with the DNA. TRBV7-5 has pseudogene status. The length of the CDR3 is 18 residues. CDR3 loop: CARRFTPSGDIINQPQHF. The CDR3 DNA follows: TGTGCCAGAAGGTTTACCCCCTCCGGGGACATAATAAATCAGCCCCAGCATTTT.

The chain links TRBV9 to TRBJ2-2; D is perhaps TRBD2 (5 bases). The CDR3 is made up of 13 amino acids. V was shortened by 5 bases and J by 4 bases, with 9 bases between the two germline ends. From germline, CDR1 is SGDLS and CDR2 YYNGEE. DNA for the CDR3: TGTGCCAGCAGTGAGACTATCACCGGGGAGCTGTTTTTT. Its translation is CASSETITGELFF.

The rearrangement uses TRBV28 and TRBJ2-7; unclear D gene. Trimming took 2 bases from V and 2 from J, leaving 10 bases between them. CDR1 is MDHEN and CDR2 is SYDVKM in the germline V gene. This CDR3 contains 14 residues. Written as DNA, the CDR3 is TGTGCCAGCAGTTTAGATGGCAGACCCTACGAGCAGTACTTC. It translates to CASSLDGRPYEQYF. The variable domain in full, completed from reference TRBV28 and TRBJ2-7, reads DVKVTQSSRYLVKRTGEKVFLECVQDMDHENMFWYRQDPGLGLRLIYFSYDVKMKEKGDIPEGYSVSREKKERFSLILESASTNQTSMYLCASSLDGRPYEQYFGPGTRLTVT.

The chain links TRBV12-2 to TRBJ1-5. TRBV12-2 is shown as a pseudogene. CDR3 length: 19 residues. The chain's CDR3 is CASRLVRHRSGVSNQPQHF. CDR3 nucleotides: TGTGCAAGTCGCTTAGTTCGACACCGATCCGGGGTTAGCAATCAGCCCCAGCATTTT.

The genes are TRBV15 and TRBJ2-7; 10 bases line up with TRBD1. J was trimmed by 5 bases and V by 0 bases; bases with no gene match: 4. The germline gives CDR1 LNHNV, CDR2 YYDKDF (reference sequence). The CDR3 extends over 15 amino acids. CDR3 sequence reads: CATSRERDRGHEQYF. CDR3 nucleotide sequence: TGTGCCACCAGCAGAGAGAGGGACAGGGGTCACGAGCAGTACTTC.

J is TRBJ2-7 and V is TRBV30; 12 nucleotides agree with TRBD1. The CDR3 totals 15 residues. Trimming removed 1 base from V and 7 bases from J; junction bases left unmatched: 8. From germline, CDR1 is GTSNPN and CDR2 SVGIG (reference sequence). Here the CDR3 reads CAWSAGTGGTREQYF. CDR3 in DNA: TGTGCCTGGAGTGCTGGGACAGGGGGCACCAGGGAGCAGTACTTC.

The chain combines TRBV7-8 with TRBJ1-1; D is uncertain. The CDR3 contains 14 residues. Germline V gene lookup returns CDR1 SGHVS and CDR2 FQNEAQ. Between the trimmed V and J ends, which lost 1 base and 1 base, there was a span of 7 bases. The CDR3 DNA follows: TGTGCCAGCAGCTTAGTGACACCGAACACTGAAGCTTTCTTT. Translating gives CASSLVTPNTEAFF.